The T cell receptor (beta chain) described here comes from a study of T-cell reconstitution after alpha-beta-depleted transplantation in children. The study, taken as a whole, reports: When one year had passed after transplant, most T-cell counts and diversity came from newly produced T cells. Expanded graft clones numbering several hundred reportedly gave rise to alpha-beta T cells about two months after transplant.

This clonotype was counted a few times. Its cognate antigen is unknown. For TCRbeta, the library was prepared with unique molecular identifiers. One entry per CDR3 protein, called by TCRdb with MiXCR from the PCR reads. The top ten clones hold approximately 33% of a sample with 500,000 to 750,000 distinct CDR3 sequences, 25% to 30% of them seen once. In germline, CDR1 is SEHNR, CDR2 FQNEAQ (reference sequence). This CDR3 region has 16 residues. J was trimmed by 7 bases and V by 0 bases; bases with no gene match: 7. The starting material was PBMCs, obtained before TCRalphabeta/CD19-depleted stem cell transplant. This TCR derives from a boy in the first two years of life with Wiskott-Aldrich syndrome, due to receive a stem cell transplant. The chain employs TRBV7-9 and TRBJ2-1; 9 bases match TRBD1. The CDR3: CASSLARAQGANEQFF. The DNA of the CDR3 is TGTGCCAGCAGCTTAGCGAGAGCACAGGGGGCTAATGAGCAGTTCTTC.